This T cell receptor (beta chain) came from a study of identical twins. A universal primer site arose from template switching, and cDNA bore unique molecular identifiers. One entry per CDR3 protein, called by TCRdb with MiXCR from the 5' RACE reads. The sample records roughly 1,500,000 distinct CDR3 sequences, around 33% being singletons. CDR3 length: 13 residues. CDR1 and CDR2 (germline): LGHNT, FRNRAP. Losses at the gene ends were 6 bases for V and 4 bases for J; bases not matched to a gene: 5. This clonotype originated in a newborn girl in good health. Material for sequencing was cord blood. The rearrangement uses TRBV12-5 and TRBJ2-5; 7 bases match TRBD1. The CDR3 loop is CASGNTGAETQYF. CDR3 DNA: TGTGCTAGTGGAAACACAGGGGCAGAGACCCAGTACTTC.